What follows describes a single T cell receptor (beta chain). The target antigen is unknown. TCRdb re-derived calls from the reads in MiXCR, one entry per CDR3 protein. The sample has 630,000 or so distinct CDR3 sequences, roughly 26% seen once. This sample stems from a study of T cell repertoires in cytomegalovirus infection. In the study overall: TCR beta signatures that were public indicated CMV infection and matching HLA type.

Whole-study results and caveats: Using cumulative public TCR beta family frequency, the authors identified those who carried CMV together with the relevant HLA.

The receptor comes from a human donor in good health (CMV status not recorded). Some clones in this sample may be carry-over from other donors' samples. The sequenced sample was CD8+ T cells from PBMCs.

CDR3 DNA sequence: TGTGCCAGCAGTTACTCAGGATGGGGCAATGAGCAGTTCTTC. Encoded protein: CASSYSGWGNEQFF. The chain links TRBV6-5 to TRBJ2-1; no clear D gene. V was pared by 0 bases and J by 6 bases, with 9 bases between. CDR1 and CDR2 from the germline V gene are MNHEY and SVGAGI. The CDR3 runs to 14 residues.